This T cell receptor beta chain is from a study of blood T cell repertoires in COVID-19. About the study: In each case, the material was cDNA or gDNA derived from T cells, B-cell-depleted T cells, or PBMCs.

The CDR3 runs 13 residues. V lost 4 bases and J lost 4, with 10 bases in between. Germline V lookup: CDR1 MNHEY, CDR2 SVGEGT. Libraries were prepared by immunoSEQ multiplex PCR; TCRdb keeps only in-frame clonotypes and omits some of them. The repertoire has 300,000 to 400,000 clones, roughly 89% of them found once; the top ten carry roughly 9.9%. The sequence was collected from a man aged 25 to 45 with COVID-19, enrolled during active disease. Sequencing was carried out using peripheral blood. The chain has TRBV6-2 or TRBV6-3 and TRBJ1-2; tentatively, D is TRBD1 (5 bases). Written as DNA, the CDR3 is TGTGCCAGCAGTTCTCGACAGCTCTATGGCTACACCTTC. Translated, it gives CASSSRQLYGYTF.